This TCR beta chain was sequenced for a study of response to subunit inactivated influenza vaccine. Germline values: CDR1 SGHRS, CDR2 YFSETQ. The CDR3 extends over 16 amino acids. V lost 0 bases and J lost 2, with 12 bases in between. TCRdb reprocessed the RT-PCR reads via MiXCR and lists one record per CDR3 protein. The data hold around 500,000 distinct CDR3 sequences, with 10% to 11% observed a single time. General study points: Authors suggested each seasonal flu vaccination may recruit only limited numbers of new T cells.

In its sample, this clonotype was seen a few times. The antigen remains undetermined. Sequencing used PBMCs from blood, obtained roughly 45 days after vaccination. This receptor was taken from a man between 45 and 60 years old who received an inactivated influenza vaccine. The V call is TRBV5-1, the J call TRBJ2-1; D is unresolved. The CDR3 is CASSLDPGRPYNEQFF. The CDR3 DNA sequence: TGCGCCAGCAGCTTGGACCCCGGACGGCCCTACAATGAGCAGTTCTTC.